These 10 T cell receptor beta chains originate from one sample sequenced in a study of graft-versus-host responses after intestinal transplantation. No antigen is known for these receptors. Clones were sequenced by immunoSEQ multiplex PCR, and TCRdb holds only the in-frame ones, with some missing. The repertoire includes about 90,000 clones, roughly nine tenths of them detected once, and more than 0.25% sits in the top ten. Sequencing used unstimulated CD4+ T cells sorted from spleen or lymph node cells, obtained before transplant. These receptors were collected from a human donor who was the organ donor for an intestinal transplant.

V and J are TRBV5-4 and TRBJ2-2, with D perhaps matching TRBD1 (6 bases). The CDR3 runs to 15 residues. Germline values: CDR1 SGHNT, CDR2 YYREEE (reference sequence). The V gene lost 1 base and the J gene lost 9 bases, with 16 bases spanning the gap. The CDR3 protein is CASSLFYRESRELFF. DNA of the CDR3: TGTGCCAGCAGCTTGTTTTACAGGGAATCTAGGGAGCTGTTTTTT.

V is TRBV2 and J is TRBJ1-5; D is unresolved. V lost 1 base and J lost 2, with 6 bases in between. Germline V gives CDR1 SNHLY, CDR2 FYNNEI. The CDR3 extends over 14 amino acids. The CDR3 DNA follows: TGTGCCAGCAGTGAAGAGCTGGGCAATCAGCCCCAGCATTTT. As protein: CASSEELGNQPQHF.

The J gene is TRBJ2-7, the V gene TRBV15; D might be TRBD2 (7 bases). Germline CDR1 LNHNV, CDR2 YYDKDF (reference sequence). CDR3 size: 17 residues. Trimming pared 1 base from V and 2 bases from J, leaving 18 bases between. The CDR3 sequence: CATSRAWGGRGAYEQYF. The CDR3 DNA follows: TGTGCCACCAGCAGAGCCTGGGGGGGCCGTGGGGCCTACGAGCAGTACTTC.

The CDR3 is CASSQDWGLDYNEQFF. CDR3 in DNA: TGTGCCAGCAGCCAAGATTGGGGACTCGACTACAATGAGCAGTTCTTC. V usage is TRBV4-2 and J usage is TRBJ2-1, with D possibly being TRBD2 (6 bases). Germline assignment: CDR1 LGHNA and CDR2 YNFKEQ. This CDR3 spans 16 amino acids. Trimming took off 0 bases at V and 3 bases at J, with 12 bases between the two ends.

The sample holds a few counts of this clone. V is TRBV4-1 and J is TRBJ1-3; D uncertain. Trimming left V 0 bases short and J 7 bases short, with 4 bases between. CDR1 is MGHRA, CDR2 YSYEKL, per germline. The CDR3 has 12 residues. The CDR3 coding sequence is TGCGCCAGCAGCCAAGACCTTAACACCATATATTTT. The encoded protein is CASSQDLNTIYF.

This clone was observed a single time. The chain uses TRBV5-5 and TRBJ1-4; 9 nucleotides agree with TRBD1. The CDR3 loop spans 14 amino acids. V lost 4 bases, J lost 7 bases, and 5 bases stayed unmatched. The germline V gene encodes CDR1 SGHKS and CDR2 YYEKEE (reference sequence). CDR3 bases: TGTGCCAGCAGCCTCAGACAGGGGGGTGAAAAACTGTTTTTT. It yields the protein CASSLRQGGEKLFF.

The chain joins TRBV11-2 to TRBJ2-7; D is unresolved. CDR1 is SGHAT and CDR2 is FQNNGV in the germline V gene. This CDR3 contains 13 residues. V shed 2 bases and J shed 6 bases, with 11 bases lying between them. The DNA for the CDR3 is TGTGCCAGCAGCTTAAATGAGGTCCGCGAGCAGTACTTC. Translating gives CASSLNEVREQYF.

The chain is built from TRBV5-4 and TRBJ2-5; no definite D call. The tail of the sequence fits TRBJ2-7 better, so the J call may be wrong. Germline values: CDR1 SGHNT, CDR2 YYREEE (reference sequence). The CDR3 has 12 residues. The chain's CDR3 is CASSPTPYEQYF. Here the CDR3 DNA reads TGTGCCAGCAGCCCCACCCCCTACGAGCAGTACTTC.

CDR3 nucleotides: TGTGCCAGCGGGTCGCGACAGGGAAGTGAAAAACTGTTTTTT. Translated: CASGSRQGSEKLFF. This sequence joins TRBV2 and TRBJ1-4; 7 nucleotides align to TRBD1. The CDR3 totals 14 residues. J lost 7 bases, V lost 8 bases, and 10 bases had no gene match. Germline V gives CDR1 SNHLY, CDR2 FYNNEI.

This chain links TRBV5-6 with TRBJ2-3; D is uncertain. V lost 0 bases and J 0 bases, leaving 5 bases between the germline ends. The CDR3 has 14 amino acids. The germline V gene encodes CDR1 SGHDT and CDR2 YYEEEE. CDR3 in DNA: TGTGCCAGCAGCTTGGCCGGGAGCACAGATACGCAGTATTTT. Amino acids: CASSLAGSTDTQYF.